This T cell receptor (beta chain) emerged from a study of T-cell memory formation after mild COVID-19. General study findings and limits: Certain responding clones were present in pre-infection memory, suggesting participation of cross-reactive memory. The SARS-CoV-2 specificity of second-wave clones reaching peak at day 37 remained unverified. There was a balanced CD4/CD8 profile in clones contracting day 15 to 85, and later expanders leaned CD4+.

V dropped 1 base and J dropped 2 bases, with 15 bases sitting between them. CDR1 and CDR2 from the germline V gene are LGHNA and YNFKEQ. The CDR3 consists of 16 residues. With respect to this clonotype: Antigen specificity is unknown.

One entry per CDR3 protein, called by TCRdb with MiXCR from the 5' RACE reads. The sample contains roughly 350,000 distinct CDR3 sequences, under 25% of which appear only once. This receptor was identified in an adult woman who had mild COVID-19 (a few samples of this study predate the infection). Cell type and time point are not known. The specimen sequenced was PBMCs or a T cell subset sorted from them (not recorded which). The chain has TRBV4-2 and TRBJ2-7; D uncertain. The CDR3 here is CASSQVGRSNTYEQYF. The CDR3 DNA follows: TGTGCCAGCAGCCAAGTAGGCAGATCTAATACCTACGAGCAGTACTTC.